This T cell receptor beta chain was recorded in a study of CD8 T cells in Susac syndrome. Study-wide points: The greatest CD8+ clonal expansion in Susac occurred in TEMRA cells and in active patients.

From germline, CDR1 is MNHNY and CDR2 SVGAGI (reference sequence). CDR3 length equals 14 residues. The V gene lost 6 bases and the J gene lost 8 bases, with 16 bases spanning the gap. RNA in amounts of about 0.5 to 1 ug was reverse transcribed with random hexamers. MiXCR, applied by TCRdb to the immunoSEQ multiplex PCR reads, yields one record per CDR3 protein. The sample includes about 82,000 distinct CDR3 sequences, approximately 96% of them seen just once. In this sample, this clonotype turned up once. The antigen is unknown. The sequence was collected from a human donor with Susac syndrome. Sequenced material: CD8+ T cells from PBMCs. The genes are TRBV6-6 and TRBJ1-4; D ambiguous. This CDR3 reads CASRALLGREKLFF. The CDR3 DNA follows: TGTGCCAGCAGGGCTCTCCTGGGCAGGGAAAAACTGTTTTTT.